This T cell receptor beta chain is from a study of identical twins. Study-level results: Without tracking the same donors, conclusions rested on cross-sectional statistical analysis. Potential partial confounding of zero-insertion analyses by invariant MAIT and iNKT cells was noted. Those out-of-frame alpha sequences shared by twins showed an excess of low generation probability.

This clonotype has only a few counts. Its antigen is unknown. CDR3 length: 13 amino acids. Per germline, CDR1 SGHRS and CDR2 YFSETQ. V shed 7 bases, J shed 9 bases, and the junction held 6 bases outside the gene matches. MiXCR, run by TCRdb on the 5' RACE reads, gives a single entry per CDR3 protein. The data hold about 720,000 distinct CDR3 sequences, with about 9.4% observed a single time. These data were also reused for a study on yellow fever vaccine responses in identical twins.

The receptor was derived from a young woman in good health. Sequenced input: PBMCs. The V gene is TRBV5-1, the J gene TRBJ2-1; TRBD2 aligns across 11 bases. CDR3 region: CASGIAGGLEQFF. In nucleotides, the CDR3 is TGCGCCAGCGGTATAGCGGGGGGGCTTGAGCAGTTCTTC.